Listed below are T cell receptor beta chains from one sample, sequenced in a study of OX40 agonist ivuxolimab in advanced cancers. Sequencing was performed with immunoSEQ multiplex PCR; in TCRdb, only in-frame clones are kept and a portion is missing. The sample includes 85,000 to 100,000 clones, 94% of them seen just once. Source: CD4+ or CD8+ T cells sorted from blood, taken in a trial of the OX40 agonist ivuxolimab. The origin of the receptors is an adult with an advanced solid tumor such as melanoma, head and neck, liver or kidney cancer. The CDR3 runs from the conserved cysteine through the conserved F or W. A D gene is named only where the DNA matches it firmly. Size values are once, few and many counts, or a class for expanded clones, and some rows have none.

TRBV7-8	NA	TRBJ2-2	TRBD2	TGTGCCAGCAGCTCCCTGACTAGCGTGGGCGGGGAGCTGTTTTTT	CASSSLTSVGGELFF
TRBV4-3	NA	TRBJ2-7	NA	TGCGCCAGCAGCCAAGTACGGGGCGAGCAGTACTTC	CASSQVRGEQYF
TRBV4-1	NA	TRBJ1-1	NA	TGCGCCAGCAGCCAACAACAGGATACGGGCCCCCGGACTGAAGCTTTCTTT	CASSQQQDTGPRTEAFF
TRBV28	NA	TRBJ1-5	NA	TGTGCCAGCACGAAACAAGGATCGCAGCCCCAGCATTTT	CASTKQGSQPQHF
TRBV11-2	NA	TRBJ1-1	TRBD1	TGTGCCAGCAGCTTTTCTCGGGACAGGGACTTGAACACTGAAGCTTTCTTT	CASSFSRDRDLNTEAFF
TRBV7-9	NA	TRBJ1-2	NA	TGTGCCAGCAGCTTCGGGGTTGATGGCTACACCTTC	CASSFGVDGYTF
TRBV7-3	NA	TRBJ2-2	TRBD1	TGTGCCAGCAGCCGACAGGGATCGAACACCGGGGAGCTGTTTTTT	CASSRQGSNTGELFF
TRBV9	NA	TRBJ1-5	NA	TGTGCCAGCAGCGTAGGAGCAGGGGTCAGCCAGCCCCAGCATTTT	CASSVGAGVSQPQHF
TRBV28	NA	TRBJ2-7	TRBD2	TGTGCCAGCAGTTTATGGGACGGGACTAGCGATTTTTACGAGCAGTACTTC	CASSLWDGTSDFYEQYF
TRBV10-2	NA	TRBJ1-1	NA	TGCGCCAGCAGTGGAGCCCAGAACACTGAAGCTTTCTTT	CASSGAQNTEAFF
TRBV5-1	NA	TRBJ2-5	TRBD2	TGCGCCAGCAGCTTGGGGCCGGGGGGGCCAGGGGATACCCAGTACTTC	CASSLGPGGPGDTQYF
TRBV11-2	NA	TRBJ2-3	TRBD2	TGTGCCAGCAGCTTAGTTAGCGGGACGCTGGGTACGCAGTATTTT	CASSLVSGTLGTQYF
TRBV6-5	NA	TRBJ2-2	TRBD2	TGTGCCAGCAGTTACTGGGAGGGCGTGAACACCGGGGAGCTGTTTTTT	CASSYWEGVNTGELFF
TRBV11-2	once	TRBJ2-3	TRBD2	TGTGCCAGCAGTTCACCCCGGACTAGCGGGAGGGCCCTCACAGATACGCAGTATTTT	CASSSPRTSGRALTDTQYF
TRBV6-5	NA	TRBJ1-2	NA	TGTGCCAGCAGTCAAGGGGGATTTGGCTACACCTTC	CASSQGGFGYTF
TRBV18	once	TRBJ1-2	NA	TGTGCCAGCTCATCGAACTATGGCTACACCTTC	CASSSNYGYTF
TRBV5-4	NA	TRBJ2-7	NA	TGTGCCAGCAGCTCGGGACTCGTCATCCCCTACGAGCAGTACTTC	CASSSGLVIPYEQYF
TRBV6-5	NA	TRBJ1-1	NA	TGTGCCAGCACCGACGGGACACGGCGGGGGAAAGCTTTCTTT	CASTDGTRRGKAFF
TRBV11-2	NA	TRBJ2-7	NA	TGTGCCAGCAGCTTCAACCGGGAGCAGTACTTC	CASSFNREQYF
TRBV7-9	NA	TRBJ1-4	NA	TGTGCCAGCAGCTTAGCGGAAGGGGGAGGTGAAAAACTGTTTTTT	CASSLAEGGGEKLFF
TRBV18	NA	TRBJ2-7	NA	TGTGCCAGCTCCCGACCCGTAGGGGGTAAAGGGGAGCAGTACTTC	CASSRPVGGKGEQYF
TRBV6-5	NA	TRBJ2-5	NA	TGTGCCAGCAGTTACGGAGGTTCGGGGAAGGAGACCCAGTACTTC	CASSYGGSGKETQYF
TRBV6-6	NA	TRBJ1-5	TRBD1	TGTGCCAGCAGACAAGGACAGGACGGGAGGCCCCAGCATTTT	CASRQGQDGRPQHF
TRBV7-9	NA	TRBJ1-3	NA	TGTGCCAGCAGCGCCAGACCTTCGGGGAACACCATATATTTT	CASSARPSGNTIYF
TRBV6-5	NA	TRBJ1-5	NA	TGTGCCAGCAGTTACAGCGGGGATCAGCCCCAGCATTTT	CASSYSGDQPQHF
TRBV7-9	NA	TRBJ1-2	NA	TGTGCCAGCAGCTTTATACCAGGGGACTATGGCTACACCTTC	CASSFIPGDYGYTF
TRBV9	NA	TRBJ2-2	TRBD2	TGTGCCAGCAGCCCCCGTAGCGGGGGGGCGAAGGCCGGGGAGCTGTTTTTT	CASSPRSGGAKAGELFF
TRBV5-8	NA	TRBJ2-7	TRBD2	TGTGCCAGCAGCCCTGGACTAGCGGGAGTCGTCGACGAGCAGTACTTC	CASSPGLAGVVDEQYF
TRBV5-6	NA	TRBJ2-7	NA	TGTGCCAGCAGCTTCCTGGACAGCTACGAGCAGTACTTC	CASSFLDSYEQYF
TRBV7-6	NA	TRBJ1-3	TRBD1	TGTGCCAGCAGCTTACAACAGGGGTCCCCTGGAAACACCATATATTTT	CASSLQQGSPGNTIYF
TRBV6-1	NA	TRBJ2-3	TRBD1	TGTGCCAGCACTAGGGGACAGGGGTACACAGATACGCAGTATTTT	CASTRGQGYTDTQYF
TRBV25-1	NA	TRBJ2-7	NA	TGTGCCAGCAGTGAATACAGTGACTACGAGCAGTACTTC	CASSEYSDYEQYF
TRBV6-1	NA	TRBJ1-3	NA	TGTGCCAGCAGTGACTATCTCGGGATTGTTCGTGGAAACACCATATATTTT	CASSDYLGIVRGNTIYF
TRBV6-5	NA	TRBJ1-5	NA	TGTGCCAGCAGTAAGGTGACGGGGAGCAATCAGCCCCAGCATTTT	CASSKVTGSNQPQHF
TRBV27	NA	TRBJ2-1	TRBD2	TGTGCCAGCAGTACCCCCTCCGGGACTAGCGGGGGGAATTACAATGAGCAGTTCTTC	CASSTPSGTSGGNYNEQFF
TRBV6-6	NA	TRBJ1-1	NA	TGTGCCAGCACCAAAACCCGTCAGGGGAACACTGAAGCTTTCTTT	CASTKTRQGNTEAFF
TRBV13	NA	TRBJ2-5	NA	TGTGCCAGCAGCATAAAGCGGGACCAAGAGACCCAGTACTTC	CASSIKRDQETQYF
TRBV5-1	NA	TRBJ2-2	TRBD2	TGCGCCAGCAGCGTAGGGACTAGCGCCGGGGAGCTGTTTTTT	CASSVGTSAGELFF
TRBV9	NA	TRBJ2-3	NA	TGTGCCAGCAGCGTAGAGGTCTCTAGCACAGATACGCAGTATTTT	CASSVEVSSTDTQYF
TRBV4-2	NA	TRBJ2-5	TRBD2	TGTGCCAGCAGCCAAGGGGGTTTTGGGACTAGCGGGAGGGCCTGGGAGACCCAGTACTTC	CASSQGGFGTSGRAWETQYF
TRBV7-2	NA	TRBJ2-7	NA	TGTGCCAGCAGCTTAGGCAGGGCCTCCTACGAGCAGTACTTC	CASSLGRASYEQYF
TRBV6-5	NA	TRBJ1-2	TRBD1	TGTGCCAGCAGGCCGACAGGGCGCGGCTACACCTTC	CASRPTGRGYTF
TRBV5-1	NA	TRBJ2-7	TRBD1	TGCGCCAGCAGCCAAGGACAGGCCTACGAGCAGTACTTC	CASSQGQAYEQYF
TRBV9	NA	TRBJ1-1	NA	TGTGCCAGCGGATTCCGGGGCACTGAAGCTTTCTTT	CASGFRGTEAFF
TRBV7-9	NA	TRBJ1-2	NA	TGTGCCAGCAGCTTGGGACGGAACTATGGCTACACCTTC	CASSLGRNYGYTF